The clone carrying this T cell receptor (beta chain) was seen only a few times. These data originate in a study of beta chain features in type 1 diabetes. Expressed TCRB transcripts got sequenced, as all isolated RNA was reverse transcribed. The protocol was immunoSEQ multiplex PCR, while the TCRdb copy is restricted to in-frame clones and leaves out a portion. The table records about 220,000 clones, about 11% of them present only once. J lost 0 bases, V lost 4 bases, and 6 bases had no gene match. The CDR3 loop spans 17 amino acids. Germline CDR1 is SGHDT and CDR2 is YYEEEE. This TCR derives from a man aged 18-30 years in good health. This chain joins TRBV5-6 and TRBJ2-6, with 8 bases aligning to TRBD1. The source material was central memory CD4+ T cells from blood. CDR3 in DNA: TGTGCCAGCAGCGGAGGACAGGGCCTCTCTGGGGCCAACGTCCTGACTTTC. Amino acids: CASSGGQGLSGANVLTF.